Listed below are T cell receptor beta chains from one sample, sequenced in a study of blood T cells in healthy people across ages. A single record per CDR3 protein comes from TCRdb applying MiXCR to the 5' RACE reads. The sample includes some 890,000 distinct CDR3 sequences, 25% to 30% of them seen just once. The same specimen was also included in a second study, on T cells of mothers and their children.

What was sequenced was blood. The receptors were gathered from a woman between 40 and 55 years old in good health. The CDR3 runs from the conserved cysteine through the conserved F or W. Each record gives: V gene, clone size, J gene, D gene, CDR3 protein, CDR3 DNA. A D gene is named only where the DNA matches it firmly. Expanded clones are given a class, and other clones once, few, many or no size at all.

V gene: TRBV11-2
clone size: -
J gene: TRBJ1-2
D gene: -
CDR3 protein: CASTEEGYGYTF
CDR3 DNA: TGTGCCAGCACGGAAGAGGGCTATGGCTACACCTTC

V gene: TRBV20-1
clone size: many
J gene: TRBJ2-7
D gene: TRBD1
CDR3 protein: CSATPGQAYEQYF
CDR3 DNA: TGCAGTGCCACTCCGGGACAGGCCTACGAGCAGTACTTC

V gene: TRBV15
clone size: -
J gene: TRBJ1-2
D gene: TRBD1
CDR3 protein: CATGTDRGYASYGYTF
CDR3 DNA: TGTGCCACCGGCACCGACAGGGGGTACGCTTCATATGGCTACACCTTC

V gene: TRBV5-1
clone size: many
J gene: TRBJ2-1
D gene: TRBD2
CDR3 protein: CASSSTSGGAIEQFF
CDR3 DNA: TGCGCCAGCAGCTCGACTAGCGGGGGGGCCATTGAGCAGTTCTTC

V gene: TRBV2
clone size: -
J gene: TRBJ2-7
D gene: -
CDR3 protein: CASDRTGIEQYF
CDR3 DNA: TGTGCCAGCGACAGAACAGGGATCGAGCAGTACTTC

V gene: TRBV20-1
clone size: few
J gene: TRBJ2-3
D gene: -
CDR3 protein: CSAKEQALTDTQYF
CDR3 DNA: TGCAGTGCTAAGGAACAGGCCCTCACAGATACGCAGTATTTT

V gene: TRBV7-8
clone size: -
J gene: TRBJ2-1
D gene: TRBD1
CDR3 protein: CASSSPGQGLDVDNEQFF
CDR3 DNA: TGTGCCAGCAGCTCTCCGGGACAGGGGTTGGATGTGGACAATGAGCAGTTCTTC

V gene: TRBV24-1
clone size: many
J gene: TRBJ2-1
D gene: -
CDR3 protein: CATGATRTLSNEQFF
CDR3 DNA: TGTGCCACTGGGGCTACTCGGACTCTGAGCAATGAGCAGTTCTTC

V gene: TRBV4-1
clone size: -
J gene: TRBJ2-7
D gene: -
CDR3 protein: CASSQVKLVQGRCEQYF
CDR3 DNA: TGCGCCAGCAGCCAAGTAAAATTGGTCCAGGGCCGATGCGAGCAGTACTTC

V gene: TRBV12-3/TRBV12-4
clone size: -
J gene: TRBJ1-5
D gene: -
CDR3 protein: CASSFSAGSNQPQHF
CDR3 DNA: TGTGCCAGCAGTTTTTCAGCAGGTAGCAATCAGCCCCAGCATTTT

V gene: TRBV5-1
clone size: -
J gene: TRBJ1-4
D gene: -
CDR3 protein: CASSLGRVTNEKLFF
CDR3 DNA: TGCGCCAGCAGCTTGGGTCGGGTCACAAATGAAAAACTGTTTTTT

V gene: TRBV20-1
clone size: -
J gene: TRBJ2-3
D gene: TRBD2
CDR3 protein: CSARVGTSGSLLADTQYF
CDR3 DNA: TGCAGTGCTAGAGTGGGGACTAGCGGGAGTTTGTTGGCAGATACGCAGTATTTT

V gene: TRBV20-1
clone size: few
J gene: TRBJ1-2
D gene: -
CDR3 protein: CSAWTDGYTF
CDR3 DNA: TGCAGTGCCTGGACGGATGGCTACACCTTC

V gene: TRBV12-3/TRBV12-4
clone size: -
J gene: TRBJ2-1
D gene: TRBD2
CDR3 protein: CASSYSGGGLNNEQFF
CDR3 DNA: TGTGCCAGCAGTTACTCCGGCGGGGGACTAAACAATGAGCAGTTCTTC

V gene: TRBV12-3/TRBV12-4
clone size: few
J gene: TRBJ1-1
D gene: TRBD1
CDR3 protein: CASKFLQGAGTEAFF
CDR3 DNA: TGTGCCAGCAAGTTCCTACAGGGGGCCGGCACTGAAGCTTTCTTT

V gene: TRBV28
clone size: few
J gene: TRBJ2-4
D gene: TRBD1
CDR3 protein: CASSPNGQGNIQYF
CDR3 DNA: TGTGCCAGCAGTCCGAATGGACAGGGGAACATTCAGTACTTC